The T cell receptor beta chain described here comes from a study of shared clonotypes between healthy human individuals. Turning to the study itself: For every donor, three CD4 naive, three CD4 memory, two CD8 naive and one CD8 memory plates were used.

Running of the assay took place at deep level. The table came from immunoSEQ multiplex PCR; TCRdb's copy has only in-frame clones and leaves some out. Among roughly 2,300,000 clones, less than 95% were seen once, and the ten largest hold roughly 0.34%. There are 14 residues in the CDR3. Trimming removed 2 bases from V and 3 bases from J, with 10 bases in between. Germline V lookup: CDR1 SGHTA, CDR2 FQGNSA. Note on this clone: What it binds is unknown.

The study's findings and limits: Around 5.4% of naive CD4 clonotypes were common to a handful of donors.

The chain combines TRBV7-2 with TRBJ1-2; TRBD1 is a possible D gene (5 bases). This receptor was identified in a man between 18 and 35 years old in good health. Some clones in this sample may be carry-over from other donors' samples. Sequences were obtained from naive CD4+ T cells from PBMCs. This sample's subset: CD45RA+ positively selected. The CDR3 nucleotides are TGTGCCAGCAGCTTAAGAAGGGGTGACTATGGCTACACCTTC. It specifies CASSLRRGDYGYTF. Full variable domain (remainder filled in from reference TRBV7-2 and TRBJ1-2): GAGVSQSPSNKVTEKGKDVELRCDPISGHTALYWYRQSLGQGLEFLIYFQGNSAPDKSGLPSDRFSAERTGGSVSTLTIQRTQQEDSAVYLCASSLRRGDYGYTFGSGTRLTVV.